The TCR beta chain under discussion was sequenced for a study of blood T cell repertoires in COVID-19. Looking at the study overall: COVID-19 samples, acute and convalescent, were from the United States, Italy and Spain. From T cells, B-cell-depleted T cells, or PBMCs came the material, which was cDNA or gDNA.

V lost 3 bases to trimming and J lost 0 bases; unmatched junction nucleotides: 3. The CDR3 consists of 15 residues. The germline gives CDR1 LGHNA, CDR2 YNFKEQ. Per the original methods: Quantification of nucleated cells was approximated via reference gene primer amplification. Some clones are missing from TCRdb's copy, which holds only in-frame ones; the method was immunoSEQ multiplex PCR. Clone size and the V and J calls come from that table; the DNA yielded D and trimming. This table holds about 260,000 clones, 85% to 90% found once. Seattle's enrolled individuals joined amid active infection and were then monitored longitudinally.

Source material: peripheral blood. This sequence originates from a woman under 40 with COVID-19, enrolled during active disease. The chain couples TRBV4-2 to TRBJ2-5, with TRBD1 matching 8 bases. CDR3 amino acids: CASSQGDRNQETQYF. Written as DNA, the CDR3 is TGTGCCAGCAGCCAGGGGGACAGGAACCAAGAGACCCAGTACTTC.